Following are 8 T cell receptor beta chains from one sample sequenced in a study of brain metastases from non-small cell lung cancer. Here immunoSEQ multiplex PCR was the method, and the copy in TCRdb shows in-frame clones only, minus some. This table holds 1,500 to 2,000 clones, roughly 80% found once. The source material was primary lung tumor tissue. The source of these receptors is a donor at least 40 years old with non-small cell lung cancer.

CDR3 protein: CASSRTGTDGYTF. CDR3 coding DNA: TGTGCCAGTAGTAGGACAGGGACGGATGGCTACACCTTC. The chain has TRBV19 and TRBJ1-2; 8 nucleotides line up with TRBD1. CDR3 length equals 13 residues. Germline values: CDR1 LNHDA, CDR2 SQIVND (reference sequence). Unmatched junction bases numbered 4, after V lost 4 bases and J lost 6 bases.

The rearrangement uses TRBV29-1 and TRBJ2-1; D is undetermined. The V end was cut by 4 bases, the J end by 5 bases, with 3 bases between. CDR3 size: 10 residues. The germline V gene encodes CDR1 SQVTM and CDR2 ANQGSEA. This CDR3 reads CSVVHNEQFF. The CDR3 DNA is TGCAGCGTTGTTCACAATGAGCAGTTCTTC.

J is TRBJ2-1 and V is TRBV7-9, with D perhaps matching TRBD1 (7 bases). The CDR3 runs to 16 residues. Trimming pared 5 bases from V and 7 bases from J, leaving 21 bases between. Germline V gene data show CDR1 as SEHNR and CDR2 as FQNEAQ (reference sequence). In DNA, the CDR3 is TGTGCCAGCAGCCTATATAAGGGGGGACAGTGGAATGAGCAGTTCTTC. Translation gives CASSLYKGGQWNEQFF.

V is TRBV7-2 and J is TRBJ2-7; tentative D call: TRBD2 (6 bases). The V gene lost 5 bases and the J gene lost 1 base, with 12 bases spanning the gap. This CDR3 has 14 amino acids. Germline V gives CDR1 SGHTA, CDR2 FQGNSA. The CDR3 region has the DNA TGTGCCAGCAGCCGCGGGGTGGGGTCCTACGAGCAGTACTTC. Translating gives CASSRGVGSYEQYF.

Turning to this clone: One end of the junction varies from germline; a read error may be responsible. V and J are TRBV3-1 (or the pseudogene TRBV3-2) and TRBJ1-3; 8 positions match TRBD1. This CDR3 is 13 amino acids long. CDR1 and CDR2 from the germline V gene are LGHDT and YNNKEL (reference sequence). CDR3 loop: CASSQGARNTIYF. DNA of the CDR3: TGTGCCAGTAGCCAGGGGGCCCGCAACACCATATATTTT.

The CDR3 sequence: CASSIKGSSTDTQYF. The CDR3 coding sequence is TGTGCCAGTAGTATAAAGGGGAGTAGTACAGATACGCAGTATTTT. The chain couples TRBV19 to TRBJ2-3, with D tentatively TRBD1 or TRBD2 (5 bases each). The CDR3 runs to 15 residues. The V gene lost 2 bases and the J gene lost 3 bases, with 12 bases spanning the gap. From germline, CDR1 is LNHDA and CDR2 SQIVND (reference sequence). The variable domain in full, completed from reference TRBV19 and TRBJ2-3, reads DGGITQSPKYLFRKEGQNVTLSCEQNLNHDAMYWYRQDPGQGLRLIYYSQIVNDFQKGDIAEGYSVSREKKESFPLTVTSAQKNPTAFYLCASSIKGSSTDTQYFGPGTRLTVL.

The J gene is TRBJ2-7, the V gene TRBV7-9; perhaps TRBD2 as D (6 bases). Germline V CDR1 and CDR2: SEHNR, FQNEAQ (reference sequence). This CDR3 has 15 residues. Trimming shortened V by 3 bases and J by 5 bases, and 17 bases separated the two germline ends. The CDR3: CASSLTRLGLHEQYF. CDR3 in DNA: TGTGCCAGCAGCTTGACCCGACTAGGTCTCCACGAGCAGTACTTC.

A remark on this clone: Other DNA sequences within the sample encode an identical CDR3. The rearrangement links TRBV5-1 to TRBJ1-5; no definite D call. Per germline, CDR1 SGHRS and CDR2 YFSETQ. V lost 2 bases to trimming and J lost 5 bases, with 8 bases between them. This CDR3 comprises 13 residues. This chain's CDR3 is CASSFEGDQPQHF. The CDR3 DNA sequence: TGCGCCAGCAGCTTCGAAGGAGATCAGCCCCAGCATTTT.